This T cell receptor beta chain was sequenced during a study of beta chain features in type 1 diabetes. Study-level points and caveats: Researchers report that Type 1 diabetes patients had moderately but significantly shorter TCRB CDR3s across all four CD4+ subsets.

Worth noting for this clone: Antigen specificity is unknown. This specimen includes other DNA sequences encoding the same CDR3.

The V gene lost 4 bases and the J gene lost 2 bases, with 3 bases spanning the gap. This CDR3 has 11 residues. Germline loops: CDR1 SGHDN, CDR2 FVKESK. Expressed TCRB transcripts were sequenced after all isolated RNA was converted to cDNA. TCRdb keeps only in-frame clones here, not all; method: immunoSEQ multiplex PCR. The sample has about 280,000 clones, over 12% seen once. Every donor had blood drawn once into heparin, roughly 100 mL on average. The TCR originated in a man aged 18 to 29 with type 1 diabetes. The sample comprised naive CD4+ T cells from blood. The chain couples TRBV14 to TRBJ2-7, with D hard to call. CDR3 bases: TGTGCCAGCAGCCTCACCTACGAGCAGTACTTC. It codes for CASSLTYEQYF. The complete variable domain, with remaining parts taken from reference TRBV14 and TRBJ2-7, reads EAGVTQFPSHSVIEKGQTVTLRCDPISGHDNLYWYRRVMGKEIKFLLHFVKESKQDESGMPNNRFLAERTGGTYSTLKVQPAELEDSGVYFCASSLTYEQYFGPGTRLTVT.